Listed here are 9 T cell receptor beta chains from one sample, sequenced in a study of control samples from healthy donors and cancer patients. Profiled with immunoSEQ multiplex PCR; TCRdb holds only in-frame clones, not every one. The table lists around 180,000 clones, almost 90% of them singletons, with around 5.1% in the top ten. The sample was blood. The receptors here all came from a woman in her twenties or thirties in good health.

A note on this clone: The identical CDR3 is also encoded by other nucleotide sequences in the sample. The DNA for the CDR3 is TGTGCCAGCAGCCTAGCCCGGGGGACTAGCGGGAGGTACGACAATGAGCAGTTCTTC. Protein sequence: CASSLARGTSGRYDNEQFF. This sequence joins TRBV11-3 and TRBJ2-1, with 15 bases identical to TRBD2. V lost 5 bases to trimming and J lost 5 bases; unmatched junction nucleotides: 13. The length of the CDR3 is 19 residues. The germline CDR1 and CDR2 sequences are SGHNT and YENEEA.

The gene calls are TRBV28 and TRBJ1-2, with TRBD1 identical over 12 bases. CDR1 MDHEN and CDR2 SYDVKM come from the germline V gene. The CDR3 runs to 14 residues. V lost 2 bases, J lost 6 bases, and 1 base stayed unmatched. The CDR3 is CASSLGTGGDGYTF. The DNA for the CDR3 is TGTGCCAGCAGTTTAGGGACAGGGGGCGATGGCTACACCTTC.

This chain uses TRBV4-1 with TRBJ1-4; D gene uncertain. This CDR3 has 11 amino acids. Germline CDR1 is MGHRA and CDR2 is YSYEKL. V was trimmed by 3 bases and J by 8 bases, leaving 4 bases between them. In DNA, the CDR3 is TGCGCCAGCAGCCAGGGGGAAAAACTGTTTTTT. The encoded protein is CASSQGEKLFF.

The chain has TRBV4-1 and TRBJ1-2; D is perhaps TRBD1 (5 bases). The CDR3 spans 14 residues. V was cut by 6 bases and J by 6 bases, with 17 bases left in between. Germline CDR1 is MGHRA and CDR2 is YSYEKL. CDR3 DNA: TGCGCCAGCAGTAGAATCCGGGGCGCGGATGGCTACACCTTC. Protein sequence: CASSRIRGADGYTF.

The chain employs TRBV29-1 and TRBJ1-3; 8 bases agree with TRBD1. V lost 7 bases, J lost 4 bases, and 9 bases stayed unmatched. Germline V gene lookup returns CDR1 SQVTM and CDR2 ANQGSEA. CDR3 size: 14 residues. The CDR3 loop is CSAVLDRGGNTIYF. DNA for the CDR3: TGCAGCGCCGTTCTCGACAGGGGAGGAAACACCATATATTTT.

This rearrangement joins TRBV6-5 to TRBJ2-3; D perhaps matches TRBD2 (5 bases). The CDR3 sequence is 14 residues long. In germline, CDR1 is MNHEY, CDR2 SVGAGI. The V gene lost 6 bases and the J gene lost 0 bases, with 10 bases spanning the gap. CDR3 nucleotide sequence: TGTGCCAGCAGGAGGACTTACAGCACAGATACGCAGTATTTT. This sequence encodes CASRRTYSTDTQYF.

This clone has only one observation. V usage is TRBV2 and J usage is TRBJ2-7; 14 bases align to TRBD2. Trimming cost V 1 base and J 5 bases; bases outside gene matches: 4. CDR3 length equals 16 residues. Per the germline V gene, CDR1 is SNHLY and CDR2 is FYNNEI. CDR3 loop: CASSEGLAGGLHEQYV. CDR3 nucleotide sequence: TGTGCCAGCAGTGAAGGACTAGCGGGGGGGCTCCACGAGCAGTACGTC.

J is TRBJ2-7 and V is TRBV28; weak D call: TRBD2 (6 bases). Per germline, CDR1 MDHEN and CDR2 SYDVKM. CDR3 length equals 15 residues. V gave up 2 bases and J gave up 5 bases, with 16 bases separating them. The CDR3 loop reads CASSLPFGSGNEQYF. CDR3 coding DNA: TGTGCCAGCAGTTTACCTTTCGGGAGCGGCAACGAGCAGTACTTC.

With regard to this clone: In the same sample, other DNA sequences code for this CDR3. V is TRBV3-1 (or the pseudogene TRBV3-2) and J is TRBJ2-2; D uncertain. This CDR3 region has 12 residues. Germline V gene data show CDR1 as LGHDT and CDR2 as YNNKEL (reference sequence). Between the trimmed V and J ends, which lost 1 base and 6 bases, there was a span of 3 bases. The CDR3, as DNA: TGTGCCAGCAGCCAAGGGGCCGGGGAGCTGTTTTTT. Protein product: CASSQGAGELFF.